Below, 21 T cell receptor beta chains from the same sample are listed, as sequenced in a study of cytomegalovirus exposure and HLA in healthy donors. The PCR contained 60 Vbeta and 13 Jbeta primers. Assay used: immunoSEQ multiplex PCR; TCRdb lists only in-frame clones, some missing. The data show about 140,000 clones, roughly 80% seen once. Sequencing input: PBMCs. These receptors came from a man aged 35 to 55 in good health and CMV-seronegative.

The chain couples TRBV9 to TRBJ2-1, with TRBD2 identical over 8 bases. CDR3 length equals 14 residues. CDR1 is SGDLS, CDR2 YYNGEE, per germline. J gave up 7 bases and V 4 bases, and 7 bases lay outside the gene matches. The CDR3 loop is CASSRTGGLNEQFF. CDR3 sequence (DNA): TGTGCCAGCAGCCGTACGGGGGGGCTGAATGAGCAGTTCTTC. The entire variable domain, with the rest obtained from reference TRBV9 and TRBJ2-1, is as follows: DSGVTQTPKHLITATGQRVTLRCSPRSGDLSVYWYQQSLDQGLQFLIQYYNGEERAKGNILERFSAQQFPDLHSELNLSSLELGDSALYFCASSRTGGLNEQFFGPGTRLTVL.

The rearrangement links TRBV19 to TRBJ1-1, with 7 nucleotides matching TRBD1. The CDR3 contains 12 residues. The germline V gene encodes CDR1 LNHDA and CDR2 SQIVND (reference sequence). Trimming took 6 bases from V and 8 from J; bases not matched to a gene: 6. CDR3 coding DNA: TGTGCCAGTAGCGAGACAGGGAACGAAGCTTTCTTT. Translation: CASSETGNEAFF.

This chain links TRBV6-5 with TRBJ2-5; 9 bases match TRBD2. The end of the DNA fits TRBJ2-7 better, so the J call may be wrong. Germline V gene data show CDR1 as MNHEY and CDR2 as SVGAGI. CDR3 length: 16 amino acids. This chain's CDR3 is CASSYSRLAVNYEQYF. The CDR3 coding sequence is TGTGCCAGCAGTTACTCGAGACTAGCGGTAAACTACGAGCAGTACTTC.

This chain links TRBV4-1 with TRBJ1-4; perhaps TRBD1 as D (6 bases). Deletions cut 0 bases from V and 6 bases from J, with 14 bases between. CDR1 is MGHRA, CDR2 YSYEKL, per germline. This CDR3 spans 16 amino acids. This chain's CDR3 is CASSQDKGEEDEKLFF. The CDR3, as DNA: TGCGCCAGCAGCCAAGATAAGGGGGAAGAGGATGAAAAACTGTTTTTT.

V and J are TRBV5-4 and TRBJ1-1, with 9 bases lining up with TRBD1. The CDR3 length is 16 residues. CDR1 is SGHNT and CDR2 is YYREEE in the germline V gene (reference sequence). Losses at the gene ends were 2 bases for V and 3 bases for J; bases not matched to a gene: 8. CDR3: CASSFPGTGPDTEAFF. The CDR3 DNA follows: TGTGCCAGCAGCTTCCCCGGGACAGGGCCGGACACTGAAGCTTTCTTT.

This clone was observed a handful of times. The chain employs TRBV2 and TRBJ1-6, with a weak D call TRBD1 (5 bases). CDR3 length: 15 amino acids. Germline-derived CDR1 and CDR2 are SNHLY and FYNNEI. Trimming stripped 7 bases from V and 2 bases from J, with 12 bases between. The CDR3 DNA reads as TGTGCCAGCAAAAGGGGATGGCCCTATAATTCACCCCTCCACTTT. Translation: CASKRGWPYNSPLHF.

J is TRBJ2-5 and V is TRBV12-1; the table's D call of TRBD2 was not tested on the DNA. TRBV12-1 is shown as a pseudogene. The CDR3 sequence is 16 residues long. CDR3 in DNA: TGTGCCAGCAGCCCGAGGGTGCGGGGGGGTCAAGAGACCCAGTACTTC. Translated, it gives CASSPRVRGGQETQYF.

V is TRBV5-1 and J is TRBJ2-7, with 11 bases that match TRBD1. CDR1 and CDR2 (germline): SGHRS, YFSETQ. J gave up 7 bases and V 4 bases, and 10 bases lay outside the gene matches. The CDR3 totals 15 residues. CDR3 nucleotide sequence: TGCGCCAGCAGCCCCGCCGGGACAGGGGGAGGGGAGCAGTACTTC. Its translation: CASSPAGTGGGEQYF.

The rearrangement uses TRBV10-3 and TRBJ1-1, with D maybe TRBD1 (6 bases). Germline lookup yields CDR1 ENHRY and CDR2 SYGVKD. V lost 0 bases and J lost 6, with 11 bases in between. This CDR3 has 14 residues. CDR3: CAISESGGRAEAFF. DNA of the CDR3: TGTGCCATCAGTGAGTCGGGGGGGCGGGCTGAAGCTTTCTTT.

This chain links TRBV6-1 with TRBJ1-5, with no clear D. The CDR3 consists of 13 residues. V shed 5 bases and J shed 4 bases, with 9 bases lying between them. Germline lookup yields CDR1 MNHNS and CDR2 SASEGT. The CDR3 loop reads CASSSTLNQPQHF. As DNA, the CDR3 is TGTGCCAGCAGTTCTACCCTTAATCAGCCCCAGCATTTT.

The chain recombines TRBV5-6 with TRBJ2-3; 7 bases agree with TRBD1. CDR1 SGHDT and CDR2 YYEEEE come from the germline V gene. This CDR3 spans 17 amino acids. Unmatched junction bases numbered 8, after V lost 0 bases and J lost 1 base. DNA for the CDR3: TGTGCCAGCAGCTTGGGACAGGGCCTTTCTGGCACAGATACGCAGTATTTT. Translating gives CASSLGQGLSGTDTQYF. Combining the CDR3 with reference TRBV5-6 and TRBJ2-3 gives the whole variable domain DAGVTQSPTHLIKTRGQQVTLRCSPKSGHDTVSWYQQALGQGPQFIFQYYEEEERQRGNFPDRFSGHQFPNYSSELNVNALLLGDSALYLCASSLGQGLSGTDTQYFGPGTRLTVL.

J is TRBJ2-1 and V is TRBV10-3, with 11 bases aligning to TRBD2. The CDR3 is 15 amino acids. The V gene's germline CDR1 is ENHRY and CDR2 SYGVKD. V was pared by 5 bases and J by 2 bases, with 2 bases of the junction left unmatched. The CDR3 loop reads CAISLAGGPYNEQFF. For the CDR3, the DNA is TGTGCCATCAGTCTAGCGGGGGGTCCCTACAATGAGCAGTTCTTC.

The chain employs TRBV6-1 and TRBJ1-2, with a tentative D call TRBD1 (5 bases). Germline CDR1 is MNHNS and CDR2 is SASEGT. This CDR3 contains 15 residues. Trimming cost V 7 bases and J 2 bases, with 17 bases left between them. In DNA, the CDR3 is TGTGCCAGCATCCCCTTGGTGGGGCAGAACTATGGCTACACCTTC. Protein sequence: CASIPLVGQNYGYTF.

J is TRBJ1-5 and V is TRBV9; D is ambiguous. V was pared by 5 bases and J by 0 bases, with 12 bases between. The CDR3 is made up of 15 amino acids. Per the germline V gene, CDR1 is SGDLS and CDR2 is YYNGEE. The CDR3 DNA sequence: TGTGCCAGCAGTCTCCACGGGGTTAGCAATCAGCCCCAGCATTTT. It is translated as CASSLHGVSNQPQHF.

The genes are TRBV27 and TRBJ2-5, with D unresolved. V was pared by 4 bases and J by 5 bases, with 11 bases between. From germline, CDR1 is MNHEY and CDR2 SMNVEV (reference sequence). This CDR3 contains 13 residues. The CDR3 sequence is CASSYVGAETQYF. DNA of the CDR3: TGTGCCAGCAGTTACGTGGGCGCGGAGACCCAGTACTTC.

The rearrangement joins TRBV7-7 to TRBJ2-5; D possibly corresponds to TRBD2 (6 bases). Per the germline V gene, CDR1 is SSHAT and CDR2 is FNYEAQ (reference sequence). The CDR3 covers 14 residues. V was clipped by 5 bases and J by 4 bases, with 14 bases between them. DNA of the CDR3: TGTGCCAGCAGCAATACCCGGGGGTCAGAGACCCAGTACTTC. Protein product: CASSNTRGSETQYF. Together with reference TRBV7-7 and TRBJ2-5, the CDR3 gives the full variable domain: GAGVSQSPRYKVTKRGQDVTLRCDPISSHATLYWYQQALGQGPEFLTYFNYEAQPDKSGLPSDRFSAERPEGSISTLTIQRTEQRDSAMYRCASSNTRGSETQYFGPGTRLLVL.

The chain uses TRBV19 and TRBJ2-4; D gene uncertain. The CDR3 runs to 14 residues. Trimming stripped 0 bases from V and 9 bases from J, with 12 bases between. The germline V gene has CDR1 LNHDA and CDR2 SQIVND (reference sequence). CDR3 in DNA: TGTGCCAGTAGTATAGATCCCCCGACGGGCATTCAGTACTTC. It encodes CASSIDPPTGIQYF.

The chain uses TRBV6-5 and TRBJ1-1; D uncertain. V lost 5 bases and J 0 bases, leaving 13 bases between the germline ends. CDR1 and CDR2 from the germline V gene are MNHEY and SVGAGI. CDR3 length equals 15 residues. CDR3 sequence (DNA): TGTGCCAGCAGTAGCCCTCGCGGAATGAACACTGAAGCTTTCTTT. Protein: CASSSPRGMNTEAFF.

This clone appeared a single time. The rearrangement joins TRBV5-1 to TRBJ2-5, with D unresolved. The CDR3 contains 15 residues. Trimming took 0 bases from V and 2 from J, leaving 11 bases between them. Germline assignment: CDR1 SGHRS and CDR2 YFSETQ. CDR3 bases: TGCGCCAGCAGCTTGGCCTACGACGGGCAAGAGACCCAGTACTTC. It yields the protein CASSLAYDGQETQYF. Full variable domain (rest looked up from reference TRBV5-1 and TRBJ2-5): KAGVTQTPRYLIKTRGQQVTLSCSPISGHRSVSWYQQTPGQGLQFLFEYFSETQRNKGNFPGRFSGRQFSNSRSEMNVSTLELGDSALYLCASSLAYDGQETQYFGPGTRLLVL.

The J gene is TRBJ2-7, the V gene TRBV6-1; TRBD1 aligns across 7 bases. The junction had 8 bases not matched to a gene; V was cut back by 3 bases and J by 3 bases. This CDR3 region has 15 residues. The germline V gene has CDR1 MNHNS and CDR2 SASEGT. CDR3 sequence: CASSDSGTANYEQYF. The CDR3 DNA sequence: TGTGCCAGCAGTGACTCCGGGACAGCGAACTACGAGCAGTACTTC.

This clone showed up just once. V is TRBV5-1 and J is TRBJ2-5, with 8 bases matching TRBD1. J gave up 4 bases and V 4 bases, and 9 bases lay outside the gene matches. Germline-derived CDR1 and CDR2 are SGHRS and YFSETQ. CDR3 length equals 15 residues. DNA for the CDR3: TGCGCCAGCAGCCCAGGGGGCGCGTTGATAGAGACCCAGTACTTC. It translates to CASSPGGALIETQYF. Together with reference TRBV5-1 and TRBJ2-5, the CDR3 gives the full variable domain: KAGVTQTPRYLIKTRGQQVTLSCSPISGHRSVSWYQQTPGQGLQFLFEYFSETQRNKGNFPGRFSGRQFSNSRSEMNVSTLELGDSALYLCASSPGGALIETQYFGPGTRLLVL.